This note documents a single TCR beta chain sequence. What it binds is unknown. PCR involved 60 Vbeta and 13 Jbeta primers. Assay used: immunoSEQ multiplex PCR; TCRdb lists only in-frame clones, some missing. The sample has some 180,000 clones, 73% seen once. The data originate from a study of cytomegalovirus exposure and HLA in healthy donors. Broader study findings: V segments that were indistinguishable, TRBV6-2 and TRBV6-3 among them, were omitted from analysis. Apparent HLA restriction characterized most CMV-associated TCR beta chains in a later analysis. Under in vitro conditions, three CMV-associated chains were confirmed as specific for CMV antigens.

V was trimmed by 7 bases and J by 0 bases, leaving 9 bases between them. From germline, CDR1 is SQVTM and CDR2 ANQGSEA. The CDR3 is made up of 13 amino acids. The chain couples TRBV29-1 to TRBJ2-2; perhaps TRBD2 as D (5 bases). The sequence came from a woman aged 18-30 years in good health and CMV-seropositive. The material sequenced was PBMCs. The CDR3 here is CSGGGANTGELFF. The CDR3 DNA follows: TGCAGCGGAGGAGGCGCGAACACCGGGGAGCTGTTTTTT.